One T cell receptor beta chain is described in this entry. This sample is part of a study of blood T cell repertoires in COVID-19. On the study more broadly: Researchers got acute and convalescent COVID-19 samples from the United States, Italy and Spain. PBMCs, B-cell-depleted T cells, or T cells were the source of the cDNA or gDNA that made up the material.

TCRdb's copy holds only in-frame clones and misses some; the assay was immunoSEQ multiplex PCR. The repertoire consists of some 87,000 clones, with more than 70% occurring once and the leading ten covering about a sixth. The ends lost 10 bases at V and 6 bases at J; junction bases unmatched: 12. CDR1 SNHLY and CDR2 FYNNEI come from the germline V gene. The CDR3 runs to 14 residues. The receptor's source is a human donor in a cohort sampled during active COVID-19. The chain recombines TRBV2 with TRBJ2-7; 10 nucleotides line up with TRBD1. Specimen: peripheral blood. The DNA of the CDR3 is TGTGCCACCAAAATGCGACAGGGGGCAATCGAGCAGTACTTC. Translating it yields CATKMRQGAIEQYF.